This TCR beta chain was obtained from a study of blood T cell repertoires in COVID-19. The overall study: The cDNA or gDNA used as material had been derived from T cells, B-cell-depleted T cells, or PBMCs.

Per the original data handling: Reference gene primer amplification gave estimated nucleated cell counts. Sequencing used immunoSEQ multiplex PCR; TCRdb keeps in-frame clones, though not all of them. That table gives V, J and clone size, and the DNA gave D and trimming. The sample holds some 350,000 clones, about 90% seen once. Clinical history as reported by participants underpinned cohort assignment. The sequence was obtained from a woman in her thirties who had recovered from COVID-19. The sample was PBMCs or T cells enriched from blood (not recorded which).

The CDR3 here is CASTSPGRPMNTEAFF. For the CDR3, the DNA is TGTGCCAGCACCTCACCAGGGAGGCCCATGAACACTGAAGCTTTCTTT. The chain employs TRBV28 and TRBJ1-1; maybe TRBD1 (5 bases). The V and J ends lost 7 bases and 0 bases respectively, with 18 bases between them. The CDR3 has 16 residues. CDR1 is MDHEN and CDR2 is SYDVKM in the germline V gene.